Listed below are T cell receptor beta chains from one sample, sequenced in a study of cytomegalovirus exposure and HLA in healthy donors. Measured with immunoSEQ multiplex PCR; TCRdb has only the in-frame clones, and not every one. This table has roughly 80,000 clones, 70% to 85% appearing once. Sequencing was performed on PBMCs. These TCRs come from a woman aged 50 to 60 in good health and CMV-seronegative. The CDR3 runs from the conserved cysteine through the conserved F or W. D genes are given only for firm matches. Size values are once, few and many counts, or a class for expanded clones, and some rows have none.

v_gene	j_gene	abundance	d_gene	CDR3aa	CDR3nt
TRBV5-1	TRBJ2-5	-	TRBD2	CASSLGGLAGVQETQYF	TGCGCCAGCAGCTTAGGTGGGCTAGCGGGCGTCCAAGAGACCCAGTACTTC
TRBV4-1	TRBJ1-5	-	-	CASSKEGSNQPQHF	TGCGCCAGCAGCAAGGAGGGATCCAATCAGCCCCAGCATTTT
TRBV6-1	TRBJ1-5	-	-	CASSEESAGPLSNQPQHF	TGTGCCAGCAGTGAAGAAAGTGCAGGCCCGCTAAGCAATCAGCCCCAGCATTTT
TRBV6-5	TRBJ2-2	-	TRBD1	CASRSTGVNTGELFF	TGTGCCAGCAGGTCCACAGGGGTGAACACCGGGGAGCTGTTTTTT
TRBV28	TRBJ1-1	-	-	CASSMNQGTEAFF	TGTGCCAGCAGTATGAATCAGGGCACTGAAGCTTTCTTT
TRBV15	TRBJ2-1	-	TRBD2	CATSPDPGLAGGSNEQFF	TGTGCCACCAGTCCTGACCCGGGACTAGCGGGAGGGTCTAATGAGCAGTTCTTC
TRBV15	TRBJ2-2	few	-	CATSRDIVHTGELFF	TGTGCCACCAGCAGAGATATAGTGCACACCGGGGAGCTGTTTTTT
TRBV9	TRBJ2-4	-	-	CASSADYRNIQYF	TGTGCCAGCAGCGCAGACTACCGAAACATTCAGTACTTC
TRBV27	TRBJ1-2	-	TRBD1	CASSFLTGGASDGYTF	TGTGCCAGCAGTTTTTTGACAGGGGGCGCTTCCGATGGCTACACCTTC
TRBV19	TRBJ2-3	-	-	CASSISGHFSTDTQYF	TGTGCCAGTAGTATCTCCGGACACTTTAGCACAGATACGCAGTATTTT
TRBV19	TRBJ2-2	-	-	CASSKGPVTGELFF	TGTGCCAGTAGTAAGGGGCCAGTGACCGGGGAGCTGTTTTTT
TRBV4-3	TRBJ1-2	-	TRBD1	CASSQTSVRGSFSYGYTF	TGCGCCAGCAGCCAAACCTCAGTCAGGGGGTCCTTTAGCTATGGCTACACCTTC
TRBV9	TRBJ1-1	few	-	CASSVGPEGAEAFF	TGTGCCAGCAGCGTAGGCCCGGAGGGCGCTGAAGCTTTCTTT
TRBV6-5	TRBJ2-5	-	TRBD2	CASSNTRTSKKTQYF	TGTGCCAGCAGTAACACGAGGACTAGTAAAAAGACCCAGTACTTC
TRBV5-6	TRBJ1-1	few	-	CASSLGGDDTEAFF	TGTGCCAGCAGCTTGGGGGGCGACGACACTGAAGCTTTCTTT
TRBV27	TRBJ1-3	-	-	CASRRNSGNTIYF	TGTGCCAGCAGGCGAAACTCTGGAAACACCATATATTTT
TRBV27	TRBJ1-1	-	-	CASSLVGGTEAFF	TGTGCCAGCAGTTTAGTAGGGGGCACTGAAGCTTTCTTT
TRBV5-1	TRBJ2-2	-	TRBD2	CASSGLAAANTGELFF	TGCGCCAGCAGCGGGCTAGCGGCCGCGAACACCGGGGAGCTGTTTTTT
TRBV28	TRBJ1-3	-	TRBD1	CASSLVGTAVSGNTIYF	TGTGCCAGCAGTTTGGTCGGGACAGCAGTCTCTGGAAACACCATATATTTT
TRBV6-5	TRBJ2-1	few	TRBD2	CASSSTGASGSNEQFF	TGTGCCAGCAGTTCTACCGGGGCTAGCGGGAGTAATGAGCAGTTCTTC
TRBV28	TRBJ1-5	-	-	CASSLVPSQFFVLLQHF	TGTGCCAGCAGTTTAGTCCCCTCCCAGTTTTTTGTCCTGCTCCAGCATTTT
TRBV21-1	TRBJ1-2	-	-	CASSSGGGGPGYTF	TGTGCCAGCAGCAGCGGTGGGGGGGGGCCAGGCTACACCTTC
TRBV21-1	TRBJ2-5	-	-	CASSKKVGQGEETQYF	TGTGCCAGCAGCAAAAAGGTGGGACAGGGAGAGGAGACCCAGTACTTC
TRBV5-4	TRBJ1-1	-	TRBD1	CASSSWTGSTEAFF	TGTGCCAGCAGCAGCTGGACAGGGTCGACTGAAGCTTTCTTT
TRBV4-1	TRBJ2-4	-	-	CASSQEWQNIQYF	TGCGCCAGCAGCCAAGAGTGGCAGAACATTCAGTACTTC